There are a few counts of the clone carrying this T cell receptor beta chain. These data come from a study of tumor-infiltrating lymphocytes in oesophageal squamous cell carcinoma. Germline CDR1 is GTSNPN and CDR2 is SVGIG (reference sequence). V was pared by 4 bases and J by 0 bases, with 13 bases between. The CDR3 length is 15 residues. Each CDR3 protein gets one entry after TCRdb re-called the PCR reads with MiXCR. The sample carries under 20,000 distinct CDR3 sequences, under 50% recorded once. The sequence came from a male donor with esophageal squamous cell carcinoma. The chain joins TRBV30 to TRBJ2-1; no reliable D call. Sequenced material: blood. The CDR3: CAWTPGLLSYNEQFF. CDR3 DNA: TGTGCCTGGACCCCCGGGCTCCTCTCCTACAATGAGCAGTTCTTC.